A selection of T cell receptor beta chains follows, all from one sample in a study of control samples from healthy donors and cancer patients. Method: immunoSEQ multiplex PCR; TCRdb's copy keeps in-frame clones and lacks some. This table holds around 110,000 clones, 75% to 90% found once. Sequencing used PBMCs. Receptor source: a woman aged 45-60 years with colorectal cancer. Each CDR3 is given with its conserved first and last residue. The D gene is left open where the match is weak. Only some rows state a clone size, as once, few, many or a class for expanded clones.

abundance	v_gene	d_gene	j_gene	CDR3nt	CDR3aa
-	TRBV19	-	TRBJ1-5	TGTGCCAGTAGTGGTAGCAATCAGCCCCAGCATTTT	CASSGSNQPQHF
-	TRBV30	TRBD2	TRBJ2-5	TGTGCCTGGAGTGTATTAAGGCTAGCGGGGGGGGAAGAGACCCAGTACTTC	CAWSVLRLAGGEETQYF
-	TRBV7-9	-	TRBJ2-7	TGTGCCAGCAGCTTCATGCCCGGATACGAGCAGTACTTC	CASSFMPGYEQYF
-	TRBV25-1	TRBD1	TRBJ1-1	TGTGCCACCCGGGACAGACTGAACACTGAAGCTTTCTTT	CATRDRLNTEAFF
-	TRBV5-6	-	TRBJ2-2	TGTGCCAGCAGCCTCCTCGGGACGGGGATTGCCGGCACCGGGGAGCTGTTTTTT	CASSLLGTGIAGTGELFF
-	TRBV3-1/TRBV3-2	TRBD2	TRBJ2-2	TGTGCCAGCAGACGACTAGCGGGGACCGGGGAGCTGTTTTTT	CASRRLAGTGELFF
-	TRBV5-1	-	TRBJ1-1	TGCGCCAGCAGCTACTCCCGGGGGCGGGGGACTGAAGCTTTCTTT	CASSYSRGRGTEAFF
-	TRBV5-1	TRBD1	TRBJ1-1	TGCGCCAGCAGCTTGGCCAACAGGGGTTTGACCATCGAAGCTTTCTTT	CASSLANRGLTIEAFF
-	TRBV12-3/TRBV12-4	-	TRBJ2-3	TGTGCCAGCAGTCTAGATGATACGCAGTATTTT	CASSLDDTQYF
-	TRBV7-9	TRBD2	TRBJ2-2	TGTGCCAGCAGCGCAACTAGCGGACTGAACACCGGGGAGCTGTTTTTT	CASSATSGLNTGELFF
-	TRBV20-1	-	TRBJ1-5	TGCAGTGCTAGTGATTTCACGGGGGGGACCGATCAGCCCCAGCATTTT	CSASDFTGGTDQPQHF
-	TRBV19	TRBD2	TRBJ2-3	TGTGCCAGTATCTCTTCGAGCGGGAGATTAACAGATACGCAGTATTTT	CASISSSGRLTDTQYF
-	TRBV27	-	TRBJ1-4	TGTGCCAGCAGCCCGATTGTTCACGCAACTAATGAAAAACTGTTTTTT	CASSPIVHATNEKLFF
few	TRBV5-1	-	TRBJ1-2	TGCGCCAGCAGCTTGGGCGGCAGGGAGGTCGTTGGCTACACCTTC	CASSLGGREVVGYTF
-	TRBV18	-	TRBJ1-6	TGTGCCAGCTCACCACCAGGCGATTCACCCCTCCACTTT	CASSPPGDSPLHF
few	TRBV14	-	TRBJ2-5	TGTGCCAGCAGCTATGGACCGAGCGTGACCCAGTACTTC	CASSYGPSVTQYF